These 10 T cell receptor beta chains came from one sample sequenced in a study of OX40 agonist ivuxolimab in advanced cancers. Only in-frame clones appear in the TCRdb table, and some are missing; sequencing was by immunoSEQ multiplex PCR. The table lists some 64,000 clones, roughly nine tenths of them singletons. This specimen was CD4+ or CD8+ T cells sorted from blood, taken in a trial of the OX40 agonist ivuxolimab. All receptors come from an adult with an advanced solid tumor such as melanoma, head and neck, liver or kidney cancer.

V is TRBV15 and J is TRBJ1-4; D ambiguous. The CDR3 loop spans 16 amino acids. With 0 bases removed from V and 0 bases from J, the gap between germline ends came to 8 bases. Looked up from germline, CDR1 is LNHNV and CDR2 is YYDKDF (reference sequence). The CDR3 nucleotides are TGTGCCACCAGCAGAGAGTACAGAGCAACTAATGAAAAACTGTTTTTT. It yields the protein CATSREYRATNEKLFF. Full variable domain (rest looked up from reference TRBV15 and TRBJ1-4): DAMVIQNPRYQVTQFGKPVTLSCSQTLNHNVMYWYQQKSSQAPKLLFHYYDKDFNNEADTPDNFQSRRPNTSFCFLDIRSPGLGDTAMYLCATSREYRATNEKLFFGSGTQLSVL.

The gene calls are TRBV18 and TRBJ2-7; TRBD1 or TRBD2 may be the D gene (5 bases each). V was trimmed by 5 bases and J by 0 bases, leaving 17 bases between them. The CDR3 contains 16 residues. The germline V gene encodes CDR1 KGHSH and CDR2 LQKENI. The CDR3 protein is CASSGPRSGPSYEQYF. The CDR3 DNA sequence: TGTGCCAGCTCAGGACCCCGGTCGGGGCCCTCCTACGAGCAGTACTTC.

J is TRBJ2-7 and V is TRBV15, with 9 nucleotides matching TRBD1. Unmatched junction bases numbered 2, after V lost 1 base and J lost 4 bases. The CDR3 spans 14 residues. Germline V lookup: CDR1 LNHNV, CDR2 YYDKDF (reference sequence). Here the CDR3 DNA reads TGTGCCACCAGCAGAGCGACAGGGGGATACGAGCAGTACTTC. Translating gives CATSRATGGYEQYF. Full variable domain (remainder filled in from reference TRBV15 and TRBJ2-7): DAMVIQNPRYQVTQFGKPVTLSCSQTLNHNVMYWYQQKSSQAPKLLFHYYDKDFNNEADTPDNFQSRRPNTSFCFLDIRSPGLGDTAMYLCATSRATGGYEQYFGPGTRLTVT.

This chain uses TRBV10-3 with TRBJ1-4; D might be TRBD1 (5 bases). V lost 4 bases and J lost 7, with 19 bases in between. This CDR3 spans 16 amino acids. The germline V gene has CDR1 ENHRY and CDR2 SYGVKD. This CDR3 reads CAISASRGRDAEKLFF. In DNA form, the CDR3 reads TGTGCCATCAGTGCCTCGCGAGGCAGGGATGCTGAAAAACTGTTTTTT.

This chain joins TRBV5-5 and TRBJ1-4, with D uncertain. V shed 7 bases and J shed 4 bases, with 14 bases lying between them. Germline CDR1 reads SGHKS; CDR2 reads YYEKEE (reference sequence). CDR3 length: 14 residues. DNA for the CDR3: TGTGCCAGCGGCGAGCTGGTCAGTAATGAAAAACTGTTTTTT. This translates into CASGELVSNEKLFF.

The rearrangement links TRBV6-1 to TRBJ2-7, with 7 bases that match TRBD1. The CDR3 covers 14 residues. The junction had 4 bases not matched to a gene; V was cut back by 4 bases and J by 1 base. Germline loops: CDR1 MNHNS, CDR2 SASEGT. The CDR3, as DNA: TGTGCCAGCAGTGTGGGACAGTTTTCCTACGAGCAGTACTTC. It specifies CASSVGQFSYEQYF.

The J gene is TRBJ1-4, the V gene TRBV5-6; D is possibly TRBD1 (5 bases). Germline V CDR1 and CDR2: SGHDT, YYEEEE. The CDR3 covers 15 residues. With 0 bases removed from V and 4 bases from J, the gap between germline ends came to 10 bases. The CDR3 bases are TGTGCCAGCAGCTTGGGAGGGACTAATAATGAAAAACTGTTTTTT. Translation: CASSLGGTNNEKLFF.

V gene TRBV7-3 combines with J gene TRBJ2-5; 8 nucleotides line up with TRBD2. The CDR3 loop spans 16 amino acids. Germline-derived CDR1 and CDR2 are SGHTA and FQGTGA. J was trimmed by 4 bases and V by 4 bases; bases with no gene match: 11. The DNA for the CDR3 is TGTGCCAGCAGCTCTCCCCAGACGGGAGGGGGAGAGACCCAGTACTTC. This encodes CASSSPQTGGGETQYF.

The CDR3 nucleotides read TGTGCCAGTAGTCCCTTTGGGCGGACAAGCTCCTACAATGAGCAGTTCTTC. This encodes CASSPFGRTSSYNEQFF. The rearrangement links TRBV19 to TRBJ2-1; TRBD1 might be the D (5 bases). Germline V gene sequence: CDR1 LNHDA, CDR2 SQIVND (reference sequence). The CDR3 length is 17 residues. V lost 5 bases to trimming and J lost 0 bases, with 17 bases between them.

The CDR3 region has the DNA TGTGCCAGCAGTTTATATTACCCTTCGGCCGGACCTGGAAACACCATATATTTT. Encoded protein: CASSLYYPSAGPGNTIYF. The V gene is TRBV28, the J gene TRBJ1-3; the D is unclear. CDR3 length: 18 amino acids. Germline CDR1 reads MDHEN; CDR2 reads SYDVKM. V dropped 1 base and J dropped 2 bases, with 18 bases sitting between them.